This passage covers 28 T cell receptor beta chains from one sample sequenced in a study of control samples from healthy donors and cancer patients. Some clones are missing from TCRdb's copy, which holds only in-frame ones; the method was immunoSEQ multiplex PCR. The sample records approximately 100,000 clones, approximately 82% being singletons. The specimen was blood. All receptors come from a man in his sixties in good health.

The chain carries TRBV28 and TRBJ1-1; D unclear. Looked up from germline, CDR1 is MDHEN and CDR2 is SYDVKM. This CDR3 is 14 amino acids long. V dropped 2 bases and J dropped 1 base, with 8 bases sitting between them. This CDR3 reads CASSLAARNTEAFF. The CDR3 region has the DNA TGTGCCAGCAGTTTAGCAGCAAGGAACACTGAAGCTTTCTTT. The whole variable domain, remainder taken from reference TRBV28 and TRBJ1-1, is DVKVTQSSRYLVKRTGEKVFLECVQDMDHENMFWYRQDPGLGLRLIYFSYDVKMKEKGDIPEGYSVSREKKERFSLILESASTNQTSMYLCASSLAARNTEAFFGQGTRLTVV.

This rearrangement joins TRBV4-1 to TRBJ2-3; TRBD1 matches 8 bases. The CDR3 extends over 15 amino acids. Germline CDR1 reads MGHRA; CDR2 reads YSYEKL. V was pared by 5 bases and J by 1 base, with 5 bases of the junction left unmatched. The CDR3 DNA sequence: TGCGCCAGCAGCTACCCCAGGGGGCGCACAGATACGCAGTATTTT. It is translated as CASSYPRGRTDTQYF.

In its sample, this clone was seen once. The V and J genes are TRBV6-5 and TRBJ2-5; 10 bases are shared with TRBD2. The CDR3 spans 14 residues. The germline CDR1 and CDR2 sequences are MNHEY and SVGAGI. With V trimmed by 4 bases and J by 9 bases, 8 bases remained unmatched. CDR3 protein: CASSSPAGGPAQYF. The DNA of the CDR3 is TGTGCCAGCAGTTCCCCAGCGGGGGGGCCAGCCCAGTACTTC.

The rearrangement uses TRBV19 and TRBJ2-7; the D is unclear. The CDR3 totals 12 residues. The germline CDR1 and CDR2 sequences are LNHDA and SQIVND (reference sequence). The germline V and J ends were trimmed by 7 bases and 3 bases, with 10 bases remaining between them. CDR3 in DNA: TGTGCCAGTAATGGCGGTGGCTACGAGCAGTACTTC. Translated, it gives CASNGGGYEQYF.

The CDR3 DNA reads TGTGCCAGCAGTGAAGCATTGTATCAGGGGGCGAATTCACCCCTCCACTTT. Protein product: CASSEALYQGANSPLHF. This chain connects TRBV6-1 to TRBJ1-6; 8 bases fit TRBD1. Germline trimming cut 0 bases from V and 7 bases from J; bases unmatched to any gene: 8. Germline CDR1 and CDR2: MNHNS and SASEGT. The CDR3 has 17 amino acids.

The rearrangement joins TRBV7-9 to TRBJ1-2; the D gene is possibly TRBD1 (5 bases). The germline V gene has CDR1 SEHNR and CDR2 FQNEAQ (reference sequence). There are 13 residues in the CDR3. Trimming left V 2 bases short and J 8 bases short, with 12 bases between. CDR3 coding DNA: TGTGCCAGCAGCTTAAGTAGCCAGGGCGGCTACACCTTC. This translates into CASSLSSQGGYTF.

The chain links TRBV19 to TRBJ1-1; a weak D match, TRBD1 (6 bases). The ends were cut back, 2 bases at V and 0 bases at J, with 16 bases in the middle. The CDR3 runs 17 residues. CDR1 LNHDA and CDR2 SQIVND come from the germline V gene (reference sequence). The DNA for the CDR3 is TGTGCCAGTAGTATACACTGGACAGAGGCTATGAACACTGAAGCTTTCTTT. Translated, it gives CASSIHWTEAMNTEAFF. The full variable domain, its missing parts supplied by reference TRBV19 and TRBJ1-1, is DGGITQSPKYLFRKEGQNVTLSCEQNLNHDAMYWYRQDPGQGLRLIYYSQIVNDFQKGDIAEGYSVSREKKESFPLTVTSAQKNPTAFYLCASSIHWTEAMNTEAFFGQGTRLTVV.

This sequence joins TRBV24-1 and TRBJ1-1; maybe TRBD1 (6 bases). Germline loops: CDR1 KGHDR, CDR2 SFDVKD. The ends were cut back, 3 bases at V and 8 bases at J, with 12 bases in the middle. The CDR3 runs 13 residues. For the CDR3, the DNA is TGTGCCACCAGTGATCTTACAGGGATGGAAGCTTTCTTT. Its protein is CATSDLTGMEAFF.

V usage is TRBV7-8 and J usage is TRBJ2-1, with TRBD1 identical over 7 bases. The trim removed 0 bases at V and 7 bases at J, leaving 6 bases unmatched. The CDR3 contains 15 residues. Germline V gene lookup returns CDR1 SGHVS and CDR2 FQNEAQ. The CDR3 DNA sequence: TGTGCCAGCAGCTTAGCGTCGGGCAGGGGGAATGAGCAGTTCTTC. It codes for CASSLASGRGNEQFF. The full variable domain, completed using reference TRBV7-8 and TRBJ2-1, is GAGVSQSPRYKVAKRGQDVALRCDPISGHVSLFWYQQALGQGPEFLTYFQNEAQLDKSGLPSDRFFAERPEGSVSTLKIQRTQQEDSAVYLCASSLASGRGNEQFFGPGTRLTVL.

The chain has TRBV5-1 and TRBJ2-3; the D gene could be TRBD1 or TRBD2 (5 bases each). Germline CDR1 is SGHRS and CDR2 is YFSETQ. Trimming pared 3 bases from V and 2 bases from J, leaving 13 bases between. This CDR3 is built from 15 residues. CDR3 sequence: CASSSAGRATDTQYF. The CDR3 bases are TGCGCCAGCAGCTCTGCGGGCAGGGCCACAGATACGCAGTATTTT.

The chain joins TRBV5-1 to TRBJ2-2, with 8 bases that match TRBD2. CDR1 and CDR2 from the germline V gene are SGHRS and YFSETQ. CDR3 size: 12 residues. The V segment lost 5 bases and the J segment 9 bases; nucleotides outside the gene matches: 3. The DNA of the CDR3 is TGCGCCAGCAGGCGGGGGGCCCGGGAGCTGTTTTTT. It yields the protein CASRRGARELFF.

The chain uses TRBV24-1 and TRBJ2-1; TRBD2 matches at 10 bases. Germline V gives CDR1 KGHDR, CDR2 SFDVKD. V dropped 7 bases and J dropped 7; count of bases not matched to a gene: 9. This CDR3 is built from 15 residues. The CDR3 here is CATRATSGNLNEQFF. The CDR3, as DNA: TGTGCCACCAGGGCAACTAGCGGGAATTTAAATGAGCAGTTCTTC.

This chain links TRBV6-5 with TRBJ1-4; the D gene is possibly TRBD1 (5 bases). The CDR3 spans 12 residues. Trimming pared 8 bases from V and 7 bases from J, leaving 11 bases between. From germline, CDR1 is MNHEY and CDR2 SVGAGI. CDR3 sequence (DNA): TGTGCCAGCGGGGCCGGGTTTGAAAAACTGTTTTTT. It codes for CASGAGFEKLFF.

The J gene is TRBJ2-2, the V gene TRBV13; 12 bases align to TRBD2. The germline V gene encodes CDR1 PRHDT and CDR2 FYEKMQ (reference sequence). The trim removed 2 bases at V and 4 bases at J, leaving 5 bases unmatched. The CDR3 loop spans 17 amino acids. The CDR3 nucleotides read TGTGCCAGCAGCTTAAGACTAGCGGGAGCGGGCACCGGGGAGCTGTTTTTT. As protein: CASSLRLAGAGTGELFF.

The chain uses TRBV20-1 and TRBJ2-7; D uncertain. The CDR3 covers 11 residues. Germline CDR1 DFQATT, CDR2 SNEGSKA (reference sequence). Trimming stripped 2 bases from V and 1 base from J, with 3 bases between. The CDR3 sequence: CSARLSYEQYF. The DNA for the CDR3 is TGCAGTGCTAGACTTTCCTACGAGCAGTACTTC.

The rearrangement joins TRBV6-6 to TRBJ1-2; the match to TRBD1 covers 9 bases. Germline lookup yields CDR1 MNHNY and CDR2 SVGAGI (reference sequence). V was pared by 7 bases and J by 3 bases, with 9 bases of the junction left unmatched. The CDR3 spans 15 residues. This chain's CDR3 is CASTNPGQGYYGYTF. In DNA form, the CDR3 reads TGTGCCAGCACCAACCCGGGACAGGGATACTATGGCTACACCTTC.

The chain recombines TRBV2 with TRBJ1-6; the D gene is possibly TRBD1 (5 bases). The germline CDR1 and CDR2 sequences are SNHLY and FYNNEI. The germline V and J ends were trimmed by 6 bases and 13 bases, with 16 bases remaining between them. The CDR3 length is 13 residues. CDR3 protein: CASRGSSKGPLHF. Here the CDR3 DNA reads TGTGCCAGCAGGGGCAGCAGCAAGGGGCCCCTCCACTTT.

The rearrangement joins TRBV19 to TRBJ1-1, with D possibly TRBD1 on 6 matching bases. Trimming removed 6 bases at V and 0 bases at J, with 11 bases between. Germline V gives CDR1 LNHDA, CDR2 SQIVND (reference sequence). This CDR3 region has 14 residues. The CDR3 is CASSGQNMNTEAFF. The CDR3 DNA reads TGTGCCAGTAGCGGACAGAACATGAACACTGAAGCTTTCTTT.

CDR3 region: CATNPRAGQSSNQPQHF. The CDR3, as DNA: TGTGCCACCAACCCTCGGGCAGGGCAGTCGAGCAATCAGCCCCAGCATTTT. This chain uses TRBV28 with TRBJ1-5; TRBD1 might be the D (5 bases). The CDR3 is made up of 17 amino acids. V lost 10 bases and J 1 base, leaving 23 bases between the germline ends. The germline gives CDR1 MDHEN, CDR2 SYDVKM.

A single count supports this clone. This chain links TRBV19 with TRBJ1-6; D is ambiguous. The CDR3 totals 12 residues. Germline V gene data show CDR1 as LNHDA and CDR2 as SQIVND (reference sequence). V was clipped by 3 bases and J by 7 bases, with 4 bases between them. CDR3 in amino acids: CASSMSNSPLHF. DNA of the CDR3: TGTGCCAGTAGTATGTCAAATTCACCCCTCCACTTT.

This clone was seen a single time. The gene calls are TRBV13 and TRBJ2-7; 9 bases fit TRBD2. The J segment lost 4 bases and the V segment lost 5 bases, leaving 21 bases of the junction unmatched. CDR3 length: 19 residues. Germline CDR1 and CDR2: PRHDT and FYEKMQ (reference sequence). Here the CDR3 reads CASSLRGGAGGSRSYEQYF. CDR3 DNA sequence: TGTGCCAGCAGCCTCCGCGGGGGAGCGGGAGGCTCCCGGTCGTACGAGCAGTACTTC.

This clone is a singleton in its sample. J is TRBJ2-3 and V is TRBV7-9, with 9 bases lining up with TRBD2. Germline V gene data show CDR1 as SEHNR and CDR2 as FQNEAQ (reference sequence). J lost 3 bases, V lost 5 bases, and 3 bases had no gene match. This CDR3 has 14 residues. The CDR3 reads CASSPLAGTDTQYF. The CDR3 bases are TGTGCCAGCAGCCCCCTAGCGGGGACAGATACGCAGTATTTT.

This chain uses TRBV2 with TRBJ2-7; a weak D match, TRBD1 (5 bases). The CDR3 extends over 13 amino acids. Germline-derived CDR1 and CDR2 are SNHLY and FYNNEI. V was pared by 3 bases and J by 0 bases, with 6 bases between. CDR3 sequence: CASSETVSYEQYF. CDR3 DNA sequence: TGTGCCAGCAGTGAGACAGTCTCCTACGAGCAGTACTTC.

This rearrangement joins TRBV19 to TRBJ2-2; 11 nucleotides match TRBD1. V lost 6 bases, J lost 5 bases, and 5 bases stayed unmatched. From germline, CDR1 is LNHDA and CDR2 SQIVND (reference sequence). This CDR3 is 15 amino acids long. CDR3 residues: CASSTGTGGTGELFF. The CDR3 region has the DNA TGTGCCAGTAGCACCGGGACAGGGGGGACCGGGGAGCTGTTTTTT.

The J gene is TRBJ2-7, the V gene TRBV7-9; TRBD2 matches 7 bases. The length of the CDR3 is 15 residues. Germline assignment: CDR1 SEHNR and CDR2 FQNEAQ (reference sequence). Trimming took 11 bases from V and 2 from J; bases not matched to a gene: 15. The CDR3 here is CAVPPLAGPPYEQYF. The CDR3 DNA is TGTGCCGTCCCGCCTTTAGCGGGTCCCCCCTACGAGCAGTACTTC. Full variable domain (outside the CDR3, taken from reference TRBV7-9 and TRBJ2-7): DTGVSQNPRHKITKRGQNVTFRCDPISEHNRLYWYRQTLGQGPEFLTYFQNEAQLEKSRLLSDRFSAERPKGSFSTLEIQRTEQGDSAMYLCAVPPLAGPPYEQYFGPGTRLTVT.

The genes are TRBV30 and TRBJ1-4, with D unclear. V was clipped by 8 bases and J by 10 bases, with 20 bases between them. Per germline, CDR1 GTSNPN and CDR2 SVGIG (reference sequence). The CDR3 runs 13 residues. CDR3 protein: CAGAWTSEGKLFF. In nucleotides, the CDR3 is TGTGCCGGAGCCTGGACTTCGGAAGGAAAACTGTTTTTT.

This clone appeared once. V gene TRBV5-6 combines with J gene TRBJ2-7; no clear D gene. Germline assignment: CDR1 SGHDT and CDR2 YYEEEE. This CDR3 has 11 residues. Trimming stripped 2 bases from V and 3 bases from J, with 3 bases between. CDR3 coding DNA: TGTGCCAGCAGCTTACGCTACGAGCAGTACTTC. Encoded protein: CASSLRYEQYF.

The V and J genes are TRBV19 and TRBJ2-5; 7 bases fit TRBD1. The CDR3 length is 14 residues. The V gene end was trimmed by 3 bases and the J gene end by 2 bases; junction bases not matched to a gene: 3. Germline lookup yields CDR1 LNHDA and CDR2 SQIVND (reference sequence). The CDR3 DNA follows: TGTGCCAGTAGTATCAGGGGGATACAAGAGACCCAGTACTTC. Amino acids: CASSIRGIQETQYF.